This TCR beta chain stems from a study of regulatory T cells in long-lasting Graves disease. Study-wide context: The definition of persistent Graves' disease was over 5 years of antithyroid drugs with positive TSH receptor antibodies.

Building of the TCR beta libraries involved iRepertoire HTBI primers and Arm-PCR of CDR3 regions. In TCRdb, the multiplex PCR reads were re-called with MiXCR into one record per CDR3 protein. The data show hundreds of thousands of distinct CDR3 sequences, about 20% seen once. The sample's time point: persistent/refractory GD, antithyroid drugs over 5 years with positive TRAb. RNA isolated from PBMCs was used to make the TCR library. Those enrolled as patients came out of an endocrinology department in Xi'an, China. This CDR3 contains 11 residues. Germline CDR1 and CDR2: GTSNPN and SVGIG (reference sequence). Trimming removed 4 bases from V and 11 bases from J, with 14 bases in between. Points from the study as a whole: TCR diversity was lower in persistent than newly diagnosed Graves' disease. There were preferences for TRBV28, TRBJ1-2 and TRBJ2-5 in persistent disease.

This clonotype was detected many times. The antigen remains unidentified. The clonotype comes from a female donor with Graves disease. Source: peripheral blood mononuclear cells (PBMCs), taken when the disease was refractory, from a patient treated with antithyroid drugs. The rearrangement joins TRBV30 to TRBJ1-1; the D is unclear. The CDR3 protein is CAWTMDVSAFF. The CDR3, as DNA: TGTGCCTGGACCATGGACGTATCGGCTTTCTTT.